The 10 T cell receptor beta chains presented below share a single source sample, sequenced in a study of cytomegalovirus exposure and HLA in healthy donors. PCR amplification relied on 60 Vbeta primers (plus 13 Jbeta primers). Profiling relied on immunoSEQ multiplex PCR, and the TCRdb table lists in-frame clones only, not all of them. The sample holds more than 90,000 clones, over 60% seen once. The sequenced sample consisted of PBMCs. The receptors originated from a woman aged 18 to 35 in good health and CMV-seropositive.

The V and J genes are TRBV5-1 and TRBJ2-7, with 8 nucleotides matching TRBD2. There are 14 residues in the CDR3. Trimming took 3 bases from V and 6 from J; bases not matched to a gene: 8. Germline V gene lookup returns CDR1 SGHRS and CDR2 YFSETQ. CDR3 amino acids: CASSWSGGGGEQYF. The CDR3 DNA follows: TGCGCCAGCAGCTGGAGCGGGGGAGGGGGCGAGCAGTACTTC.

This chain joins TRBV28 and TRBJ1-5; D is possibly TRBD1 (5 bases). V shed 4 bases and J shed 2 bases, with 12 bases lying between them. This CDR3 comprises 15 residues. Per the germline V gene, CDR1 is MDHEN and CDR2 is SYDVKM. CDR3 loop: CASSSSGRGNQPQHF. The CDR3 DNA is TGTGCCAGCAGTTCGTCGGGCAGGGGCAATCAGCCCCAGCATTTT.

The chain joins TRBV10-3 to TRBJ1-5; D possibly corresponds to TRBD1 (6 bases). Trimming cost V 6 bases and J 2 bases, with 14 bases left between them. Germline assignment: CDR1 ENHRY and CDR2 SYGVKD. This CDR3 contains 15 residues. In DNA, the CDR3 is TGTGCCATCAGCGCCAGGGGCTTGGGCAATCAGCCCCAGCATTTT. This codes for CAISARGLGNQPQHF.

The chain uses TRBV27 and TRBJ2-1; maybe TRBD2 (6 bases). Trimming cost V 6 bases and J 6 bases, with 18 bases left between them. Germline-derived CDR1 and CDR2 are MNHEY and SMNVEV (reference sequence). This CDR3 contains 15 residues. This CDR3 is CASSRGLPLANEQFF. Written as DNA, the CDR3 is TGTGCCAGCAGCCGCGGACTACCCCTGGCCAATGAGCAGTTCTTC.

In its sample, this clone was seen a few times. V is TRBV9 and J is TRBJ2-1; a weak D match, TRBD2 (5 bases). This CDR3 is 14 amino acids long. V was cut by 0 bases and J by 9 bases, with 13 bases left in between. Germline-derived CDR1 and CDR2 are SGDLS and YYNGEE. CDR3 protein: CASSVVTGIGEQFF. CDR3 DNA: TGTGCCAGCAGCGTAGTAACCGGGATTGGTGAGCAGTTCTTC.

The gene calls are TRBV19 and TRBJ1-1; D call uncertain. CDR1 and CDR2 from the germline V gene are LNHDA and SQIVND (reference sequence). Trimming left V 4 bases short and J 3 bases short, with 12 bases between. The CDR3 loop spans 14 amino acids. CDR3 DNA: TGTGCCAGTAGTAAGAGTTTCGGGGACACTGAAGCTTTCTTT. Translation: CASSKSFGDTEAFF.

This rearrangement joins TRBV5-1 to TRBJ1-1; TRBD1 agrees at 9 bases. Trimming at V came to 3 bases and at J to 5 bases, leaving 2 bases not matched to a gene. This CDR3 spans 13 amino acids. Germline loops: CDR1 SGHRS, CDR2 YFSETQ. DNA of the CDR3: TGCGCCAGCAGCTGGGGGACAGGGACTGAAGCTTTCTTT. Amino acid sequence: CASSWGTGTEAFF.

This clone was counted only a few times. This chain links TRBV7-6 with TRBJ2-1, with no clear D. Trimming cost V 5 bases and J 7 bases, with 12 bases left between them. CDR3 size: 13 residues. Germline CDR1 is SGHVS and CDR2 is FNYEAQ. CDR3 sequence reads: CASSPTGANEQFF. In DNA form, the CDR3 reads TGTGCCAGCAGCCCCACCGGTGCGAATGAGCAGTTCTTC.

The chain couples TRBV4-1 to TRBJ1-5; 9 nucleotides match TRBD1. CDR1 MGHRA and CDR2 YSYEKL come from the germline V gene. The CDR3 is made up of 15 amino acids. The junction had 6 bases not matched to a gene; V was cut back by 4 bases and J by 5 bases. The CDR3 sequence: CASSRQQGAYQPQHF. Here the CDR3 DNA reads TGCGCCAGCAGCCGGCAACAGGGGGCGTATCAGCCCCAGCATTTT.

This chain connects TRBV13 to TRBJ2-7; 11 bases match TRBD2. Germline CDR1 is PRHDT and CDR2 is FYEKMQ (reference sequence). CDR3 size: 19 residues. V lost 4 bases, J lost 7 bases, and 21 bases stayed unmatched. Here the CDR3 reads CASSSYSPSGRRGLGEQYF. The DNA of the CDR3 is TGTGCCAGCAGCTCCTACTCCCCTAGCGGGAGGAGGGGGCTGGGGGAGCAGTACTTC.